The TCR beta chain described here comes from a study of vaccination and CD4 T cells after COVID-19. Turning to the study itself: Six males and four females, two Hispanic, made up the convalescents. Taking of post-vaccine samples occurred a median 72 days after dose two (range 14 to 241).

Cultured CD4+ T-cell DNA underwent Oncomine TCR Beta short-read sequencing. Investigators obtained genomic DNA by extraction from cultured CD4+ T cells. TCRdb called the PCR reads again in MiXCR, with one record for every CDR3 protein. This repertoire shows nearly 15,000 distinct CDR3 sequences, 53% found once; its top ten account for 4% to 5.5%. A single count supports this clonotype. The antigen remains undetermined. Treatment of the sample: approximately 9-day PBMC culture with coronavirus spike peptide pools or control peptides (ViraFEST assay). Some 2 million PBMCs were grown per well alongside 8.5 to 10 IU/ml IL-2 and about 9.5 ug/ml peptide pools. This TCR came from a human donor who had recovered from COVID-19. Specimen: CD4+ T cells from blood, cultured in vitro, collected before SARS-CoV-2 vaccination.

DNA of the CDR3: TGTGCCAGCAGCTTGGGACAGGCCCAAGAGACCCAGTACTTC. It specifies CASSLGQAQETQYF. This chain connects TRBV7-9 to TRBJ2-5, with 8 bases aligning to TRBD1. Germline CDR1 SEHNR, CDR2 FQNEAQ (reference sequence). Trimming at V came to 3 bases and at J to 1 base, leaving 1 base not matched to a gene. The CDR3 has 14 amino acids.